This T cell receptor beta chain was recorded in a study of blood T cell repertoires in COVID-19. Germline CDR1 is SGHTA and CDR2 is FQGTGA. Unmatched junction bases numbered 3, after V lost 1 base and J lost 4 bases. The CDR3 extends over 15 amino acids. Measured with immunoSEQ multiplex PCR; TCRdb has only the in-frame clones, and not every one. The data hold about 270,000 clones, with about nine tenths observed a single time. The J gene is TRBJ2-3, the V gene TRBV7-3, with 9 nucleotides matching TRBD2. The source material was PBMCs or T cells enriched from blood (not recorded which). This TCR came from a woman aged 25 to 39 with acute COVID-19. The CDR3 loop reads CASSLSGGRADTQYF. The CDR3 nucleotides are TGTGCCAGCAGCTTAAGTGGCGGGAGGGCAGATACGCAGTATTTT.